This T cell receptor (beta chain) was retrieved from a study of glioma-infiltrating T cells. Amplification of TCR alpha and beta CDR3 regions from RNA used iRepertoire nested multiplex PCR. For one-step reverse transcription and amplification, about 90-400 ng of tissue mRNA or PBMC total RNA was used. TCRdb used MiXCR to reprocess the multiplex PCR reads, holding one entry per CDR3 protein. The table has roughly 100,000 distinct CDR3 sequences, 25% to 30% seen once. This CDR3 comprises 15 residues. The germline V gene has CDR1 KGHDR and CDR2 SFDVKD. For this clonotype: A read error may explain this, as a much larger clone is one base away.

This chain connects TRBV24-1 to TRBJ2-1, with 12 bases matching TRBD1. Sequencing input: glioma tissue, nonneoplastic brain tissue, or PBMCs (not recorded which). This TCR derives from a human donor with low-grade glioma or glioblastoma, undergoing nonglioma brain surgery, or in good health (not recorded which). This CDR3 is CATSGSGTGGSEKFF. CDR3 DNA: TGTGCCACCAGTGGCTCCGGGACAGGGGGCAGTGAGAAGTTCTTC.